These 27 T cell receptor beta chains were all obtained from the same sample, sequenced in a study of blood T cell repertoires in COVID-19. The assay was immunoSEQ multiplex PCR, and TCRdb's table has in-frame clones only and misses some. The sample contains 200,000 or so clones, 65% to 85% of which appear only once. Sequencing was performed on peripheral blood. The source is a man aged 55-75 years with active or convalescent COVID-19.

The J gene is TRBJ2-7, the V gene TRBV19; 7 bases agree with TRBD1. The germline V gene has CDR1 LNHDA and CDR2 SQIVND (reference sequence). V was pared by 3 bases and J by 3 bases, with 2 bases of the junction left unmatched. This CDR3 has 13 residues. The CDR3 spells CASSIGTVYEQYF. Written as DNA, the CDR3 is TGTGCCAGTAGTATTGGGACAGTCTACGAGCAGTACTTC.

The V call is TRBV29-1, the J call TRBJ2-7, with D possibly being TRBD2 (6 bases). The V and J ends lost 1 base and 3 bases respectively, with 10 bases between them. This CDR3 is 13 amino acids long. The germline V gene encodes CDR1 SQVTM and CDR2 ANQGSEA. The CDR3 sequence: CSVEGRAGYEQYF. The CDR3 coding sequence is TGCAGCGTTGAAGGTCGAGCGGGCTACGAGCAGTACTTC.

J is TRBJ2-7 and V is TRBV3-1 (or the pseudogene TRBV3-2); 9 bases are shared with TRBD2. With V trimmed by 4 bases and J by 3 bases, 10 bases remained unmatched. CDR1 and CDR2 (germline): LGHDT, YNNKEL (reference sequence). CDR3 length: 16 residues. The CDR3 coding sequence is TGTGCCAGCAGCCGCGGGCTTCGACTAGCGGACTACGAGCAGTACTTC. It is translated as CASSRGLRLADYEQYF.

The chain couples TRBV5-1 to TRBJ2-5; TRBD1 might be the D (7 bases). The CDR3 spans 15 residues. Trimming removed 3 bases from V and 3 bases from J, with 15 bases in between. Germline V gene sequence: CDR1 SGHRS, CDR2 YFSETQ. CDR3: CASSSQGVAEETQYF. CDR3 sequence (DNA): TGCGCCAGCAGCTCCCAGGGGGTAGCGGAAGAGACCCAGTACTTC. The full variable domain, its missing parts supplied by reference TRBV5-1 and TRBJ2-5, is KAGVTQTPRYLIKTRGQQVTLSCSPISGHRSVSWYQQTPGQGLQFLFEYFSETQRNKGNFPGRFSGRQFSNSRSEMNVSTLELGDSALYLCASSSQGVAEETQYFGPGTRLLVL.

The chain combines TRBV7-2 with TRBJ2-2; D possibly corresponds to TRBD1 (6 bases). The CDR3 length is 16 residues. Per germline, CDR1 SGHTA and CDR2 FQGNSA. Trimming took off 1 base at V and 6 bases at J, with 15 bases between the two ends. The CDR3 coding sequence is TGTGCCAGCAGCTTAGTCAGACAGGTTTTGTCCGGGGAGCTGTTTTTT. Encoded protein: CASSLVRQVLSGELFF.

This clone was counted a few times. J is TRBJ1-1 and V is TRBV7-8, with TRBD1 identical over 7 bases. Trimming removed 6 bases from V and 4 bases from J; junction bases left unmatched: 11. CDR1 and CDR2 (germline): SGHVS, FQNEAQ. The CDR3 spans 15 residues. In DNA, the CDR3 is TGTGCCAGCAGTCAAACGACAGGGTCGGGCACTGAAGCTTTCTTT. This sequence encodes CASSQTTGSGTEAFF.

The V and J genes are TRBV4-1 and TRBJ2-7, with 7 bases identical to TRBD2. The CDR3 contains 16 residues. Trimming took 4 bases from V and 1 from J; bases not matched to a gene: 10. CDR1 is MGHRA, CDR2 YSYEKL, per germline. CDR3: CASSPQGEGRSYEQYF. The CDR3 DNA sequence: TGCGCCAGCAGCCCCCAAGGGGAGGGGCGATCCTACGAGCAGTACTTC.

The chain uses TRBV7-6 and TRBJ2-5, with D maybe TRBD1 (6 bases). This CDR3 is 18 amino acids long. The V end was cut by 1 base, the J end by 2 bases, with 20 bases between. Germline V gene lookup returns CDR1 SGHVS and CDR2 FNYEAQ. The CDR3 protein is CASSLGGRFQGSQETQYF. The CDR3 DNA sequence: TGTGCCAGCAGCTTAGGAGGAAGATTTCAGGGGAGTCAAGAGACCCAGTACTTC.

The CDR3 loop reads CAIGREPQETQYF. CDR3 in DNA: TGTGCCATCGGACGGGAACCTCAAGAGACCCAGTACTTC. V is TRBV10-3 and J is TRBJ2-5; maybe TRBD2 (5 bases). Trimming took off 8 bases at V and 2 bases at J, with 12 bases between the two ends. CDR3 length: 13 residues. The germline V gene encodes CDR1 ENHRY and CDR2 SYGVKD.

A single count supports this clone. This chain links TRBV7-6 with TRBJ2-7; 8 bases are a match to TRBD1. Per the germline V gene, CDR1 is SGHVS and CDR2 is FNYEAQ. Trimming took 6 bases from V and 6 from J; bases not matched to a gene: 4. This CDR3 has 12 residues. The CDR3 region has the DNA TGTGCCAGCAGTCAGGGGGCGGGCGAGCAGTACTTC. This codes for CASSQGAGEQYF.

Points on this clone: The same CDR3 arises from other DNA sequences in this sample as well. J is TRBJ1-5 and V is TRBV28; maybe TRBD1 (6 bases). This CDR3 spans 14 amino acids. Deletions cut 4 bases from V and 4 bases from J, with 11 bases between. The germline CDR1 and CDR2 sequences are MDHEN and SYDVKM. For the CDR3, the DNA is TGTGCCAGCAGTTGGGGCAGGGGAAATCAGCCCCAGCATTTT. This codes for CASSWGRGNQPQHF.

This clone was counted ten times or more. The chain combines TRBV7-9 with TRBJ2-7; TRBD2 is a possible D gene (5 bases). V lost 5 bases, J lost 0 bases, and 14 bases lay in between. The germline gives CDR1 SEHNR, CDR2 FQNEAQ (reference sequence). This CDR3 region has 15 residues. The CDR3 DNA reads TGTGCCAGCAGCCGCGCCGGGGAAAGCTCCTACGAGCAGTACTTC. Protein product: CASSRAGESSYEQYF.

The rearrangement links TRBV5-1 to TRBJ2-6, with unresolved D. The V gene lost 0 bases and the J gene lost 4 bases, with 8 bases spanning the gap. The CDR3 has 15 residues. Germline V gene lookup returns CDR1 SGHRS and CDR2 YFSETQ. Here the CDR3 DNA reads TGCGCCAGCAGCTTGGAGAACGGGGGGGCCAACGTCCTGACTTTC. It is translated as CASSLENGGANVLTF.

The chain is built from TRBV7-3 and TRBJ2-5, with 7 bases fitting TRBD1. V shed 0 bases, J shed 4 bases, and the junction held 2 bases outside the gene matches. The CDR3 has 14 residues. Germline lookup yields CDR1 SGHTA and CDR2 FQGTGA. CDR3 protein: CASSLTPGGETQYF. The DNA of the CDR3 is TGTGCCAGCAGCTTAACGCCAGGGGGAGAGACCCAGTACTTC. The entire variable domain, with the rest obtained from reference TRBV7-3 and TRBJ2-5, is as follows: GAGVSQTPSNKVTEKGKYVELRCDPISGHTALYWYRQSLGQGPEFLIYFQGTGAADDSGLPNDRFFAVRPEGSVSTLKIQRTERGDSAVYLCASSLTPGGETQYFGPGTRLLVL.

A few counts support this clone. The chain is built from TRBV10-3 and TRBJ2-3; weak D call: TRBD1 (6 bases). Trimming took off 5 bases at V and 2 bases at J, with 8 bases between the two ends. The CDR3 loop spans 13 amino acids. CDR1 and CDR2 from the germline V gene are ENHRY and SYGVKD. CDR3 protein: CAISRGTTDTQYF. The DNA of the CDR3 is TGTGCCATCAGTAGGGGGACCACAGATACGCAGTATTTT.

The chain recombines TRBV19 with TRBJ1-2; 8 bases are shared with TRBD1. Germline assignment: CDR1 LNHDA and CDR2 SQIVND (reference sequence). CDR3 length: 14 amino acids. The V segment lost 9 bases and the J segment 6 bases; nucleotides outside the gene matches: 12. Here the CDR3 reads CASVKDRVEHGYTF. In nucleotides, the CDR3 is TGTGCCAGCGTGAAGGACAGGGTGGAACATGGCTACACCTTC.

This chain links TRBV5-1 with TRBJ2-5; 9 bases fit TRBD2. V shed 4 bases and J 6 bases; nucleotides not matched to a gene: 4. Germline V gene sequence: CDR1 SGHRS, CDR2 YFSETQ. The CDR3 extends over 13 amino acids. The DNA for the CDR3 is TGCGCCAGCAGCGAGCGGGAGGAAAAGACCCAGTACTTC. Protein: CASSEREEKTQYF.

The genes are TRBV28 and TRBJ2-7; possible D gene TRBD2, 5 bases. This CDR3 has 16 amino acids. CDR1 is MDHEN, CDR2 SYDVKM, per germline. Trimming took off 6 bases at V and 3 bases at J, with 21 bases between the two ends. In nucleotides, the CDR3 is TGTGCCAGCAGCCCTTTGGTCGGGGTGGGGATCTACGAGCAGTACTTC. Amino acids: CASSPLVGVGIYEQYF.

The V call is TRBV11-1, the J call TRBJ2-2, with D possibly matching TRBD2 (5 bases). The germline V gene has CDR1 SGHAT and CDR2 FQDESV (reference sequence). The CDR3 is 15 residues long. Trimming took 0 bases from V and 4 from J, leaving 9 bases between them. CDR3 coding DNA: TGTGCCAGCAGCTTAGCGCGGGTAGGCACCGGGGAGCTGTTTTTT. Residues: CASSLARVGTGELFF. Together with reference TRBV11-1 and TRBJ2-2, the CDR3 gives the full variable domain: EAEVAQSPRYKITEKSQAVAFWCDPISGHATLYWYRQILGQGPELLVQFQDESVVDDSQLPKDRFSAERLKGVDSTLKIQPAELGDSAMYLCASSLARVGTGELFFGEGSRLTVL.

V usage is TRBV20-1 and J usage is TRBJ1-5; 7 bases are shared with TRBD1. The CDR3 spans 15 residues. The junction had 8 bases not matched to a gene; V was cut back by 3 bases and J by 3 bases. Germline V lookup: CDR1 DFQATT, CDR2 SNEGSKA (reference sequence). Here the CDR3 reads CSASTGQSINQPQHF. DNA of the CDR3: TGCAGTGCTAGTACGGGACAGAGCATCAATCAGCCCCAGCATTTT.

A few counts support this clone. The V call is TRBV11-2, the J call TRBJ2-2, with a tentative D call TRBD2 (6 bases). CDR3 length: 15 amino acids. CDR1 and CDR2 (germline): SGHAT, FQNNGV. Trimming stripped 5 bases from V and 3 bases from J, with 13 bases between. The CDR3 DNA follows: TGTGCCAGCAGCCCCCCAGGGACTTACACCGGGGAGCTGTTTTTT. Residues: CASSPPGTYTGELFF.

The chain has TRBV6-1 and TRBJ1-1; possibly TRBD1 for D (5 bases). CDR3 length: 15 residues. CDR1 and CDR2 (germline): MNHNS, SASEGT. V gave up 3 bases and J gave up 2 bases, with 13 bases separating them. CDR3 residues: CASSEQFTGNTEAFF. The CDR3 DNA reads TGTGCCAGCAGTGAGCAATTTACAGGCAACACTGAAGCTTTCTTT.

This chain uses TRBV5-4 with TRBJ1-1; D possibly corresponds to TRBD1 (5 bases). V was clipped by 7 bases and J by 4 bases, with 11 bases between them. The germline V gene has CDR1 SGHNT and CDR2 YYREEE (reference sequence). The CDR3 totals 12 residues. CDR3: CASSAGFTEAFF. CDR3 DNA: TGTGCCAGCTCAGCAGGGTTCACTGAAGCTTTCTTT.

This rearrangement joins TRBV7-9 to TRBJ1-4; D not certain. Trimming cost V 1 base and J 2 bases, with 11 bases left between them. The germline V gene has CDR1 SEHNR and CDR2 FQNEAQ (reference sequence). The CDR3 has 16 amino acids. In nucleotides, the CDR3 is TGTGCCAGCAGCTTAGGTGAGGGAGGCACTAATGAAAAACTGTTTTTT. As protein: CASSLGEGGTNEKLFF.

The V call is TRBV19, the J call TRBJ2-7; D is undetermined. Germline V gene sequence: CDR1 LNHDA, CDR2 SQIVND (reference sequence). The V end was cut by 6 bases, the J end by 5 bases, with 8 bases between. The CDR3 covers 11 residues. This chain's CDR3 is CASRVRDEQYF. CDR3 in DNA: TGTGCCAGTAGGGTTAGAGACGAGCAGTACTTC.

This clone has just one count. The CDR3 protein is CASSTGGALKDYTF. The DNA for the CDR3 is TGTGCCAGTAGTACCGGAGGGGCCTTGAAAGACTACACCTTC. The chain links TRBV19 to TRBJ1-2; tentative D call: TRBD1 (5 bases). This CDR3 is built from 14 residues. Germline CDR1 LNHDA, CDR2 SQIVND (reference sequence). With 4 bases removed from V and 10 bases from J, the gap between germline ends came to 19 bases.

The rearrangement joins TRBV5-1 to TRBJ2-3, with a tentative D call TRBD2 (6 bases). The CDR3 loop spans 16 amino acids. V lost 7 bases, J lost 0 bases, and 18 bases lay in between. CDR1 is SGHRS, CDR2 YFSETQ, per germline. The CDR3 bases are TGCGCCAGCGGTTCCCACCGGGGGATTAGCACAGATACGCAGTATTTT. This gives the protein CASGSHRGISTDTQYF.